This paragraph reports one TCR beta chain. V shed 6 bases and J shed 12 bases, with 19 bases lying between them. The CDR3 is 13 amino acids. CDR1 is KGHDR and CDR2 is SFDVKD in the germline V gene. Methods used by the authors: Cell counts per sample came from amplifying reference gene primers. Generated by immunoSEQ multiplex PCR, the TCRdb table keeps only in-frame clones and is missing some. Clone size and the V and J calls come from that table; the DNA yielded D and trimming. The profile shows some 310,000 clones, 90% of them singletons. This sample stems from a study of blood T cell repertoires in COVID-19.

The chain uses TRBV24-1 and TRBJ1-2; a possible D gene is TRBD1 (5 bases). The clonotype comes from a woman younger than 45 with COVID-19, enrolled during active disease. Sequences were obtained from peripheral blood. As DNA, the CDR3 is TGTGCCACCAGTCCCCCCGGACAACCGGTGCACACCTTC. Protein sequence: CATSPPGQPVHTF.